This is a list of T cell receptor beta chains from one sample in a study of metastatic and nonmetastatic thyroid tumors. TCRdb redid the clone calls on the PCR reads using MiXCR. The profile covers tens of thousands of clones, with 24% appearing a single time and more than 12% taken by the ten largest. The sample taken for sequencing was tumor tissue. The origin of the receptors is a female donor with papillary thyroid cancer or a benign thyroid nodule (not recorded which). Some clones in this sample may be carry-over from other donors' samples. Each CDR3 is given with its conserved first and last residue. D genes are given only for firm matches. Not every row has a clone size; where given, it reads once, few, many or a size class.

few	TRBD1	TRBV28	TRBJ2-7	TGTGCCAGCAGTTCTAACCTGCTTTCCGGGACAGGGGCCTACGAGCAGTACTTC	CASSSNLLSGTGAYEQYF
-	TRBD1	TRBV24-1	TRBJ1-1	TGTGCCACCAGTGATCGGGCCAGGGGGACTTTCTTT	CATSDRARGTFF
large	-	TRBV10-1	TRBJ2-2	TGCGCCAGCAGTGAGAGTCTGGGGGTAGCGAACACCGGGGAGCTGTTTTTT	CASSESLGVANTGELFF
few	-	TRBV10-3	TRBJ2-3	TGTGCCATCAGTGATGAAGCCACAGATACGCAGTATTTT	CAISDEATDTQYF
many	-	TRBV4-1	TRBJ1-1	TGCGCCAGCAGCCAACAGACGGGAATGGCTTTCTTT	CASSQQTGMAFF
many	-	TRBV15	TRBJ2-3	TGTGCCACCAGCAGAGATGGTGGTTATAGCACAGATACGCAGTATTTT	CATSRDGGYSTDTQYF
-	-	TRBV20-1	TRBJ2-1	TGCAGTGCTAGACTCCCTGAAACGGGGGACAATGAGCAGTTCTTC	CSARLPETGDNEQFF
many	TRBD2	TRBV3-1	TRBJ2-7	TGTGCCAGCAGCCAAGGTAGCGGGAGCCGAGGGGAGCAGTACTTC	CASSQGSGSRGEQYF
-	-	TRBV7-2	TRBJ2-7	TGTGCCAGCAGCTTAGTGGGGCCGGACTACGAGCAGTACTTC	CASSLVGPDYEQYF
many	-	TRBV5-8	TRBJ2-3	TGTGCCAGCAGCTTGGGAAGCACAGATACGCAGTATTTT	CASSLGSTDTQYF
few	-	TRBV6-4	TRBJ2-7	TGTGCCAGCAGTGCGGAGGTTCGGGGCGAGCAGTACTTC	CASSAEVRGEQYF
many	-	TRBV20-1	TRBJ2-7	TGCAGTGCTAGAGACTCCTACGAGCAGTACTTC	CSARDSYEQYF
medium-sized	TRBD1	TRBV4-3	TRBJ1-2	TGCGCCAGCAGCCAAGATATCAGGGGGGGTGGCTACACCTTC	CASSQDIRGGGYTF
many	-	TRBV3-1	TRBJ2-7	TGTGCCAGCAGCCAAGTAAGCTCCGAGCAGTACTTC	CASSQVSSEQYF
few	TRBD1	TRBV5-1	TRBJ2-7	TGCGCCAGCAGCTTGGGGTGGGACAGGGTCAGGTCCTACGAGCAGTACTTC	CASSLGWDRVRSYEQYF
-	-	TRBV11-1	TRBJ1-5	TGTGCCAGCAGCTTGGGTCCGCCAGCGAATCAGCCCCAGCATTTT	CASSLGPPANQPQHF
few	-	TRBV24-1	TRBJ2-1	TGTGCCACCAGTGAAGTAGGACCGACCAACAATGAGCAGTTCTTC	CATSEVGPTNNEQFF
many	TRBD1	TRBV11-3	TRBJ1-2	TGTGCCAGCAGCTTAGGCAGGGGGCAAGTAGGTGGTAACTATGGCTACACCTTC	CASSLGRGQVGGNYGYTF
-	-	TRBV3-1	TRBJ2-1	TGTGCCAGCAGCCAGGCGGCCTGGAATGAGCAGTTCTTC	CASSQAAWNEQFF
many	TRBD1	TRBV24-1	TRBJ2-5	TGTGCCACCAGTGTCCCGACAGGGGGTAGGGAGACCCAGTACTTC	CATSVPTGGRETQYF
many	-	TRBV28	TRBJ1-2	TGTGCCAGCCAGACCTCCGTTAACTATGGCTACACCTTC	CASQTSVNYGYTF
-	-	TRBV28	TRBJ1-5	TGTGCCAGCAGTGGGGGGGTTGGCAATCAGCCCCAGCATTTT	CASSGGVGNQPQHF
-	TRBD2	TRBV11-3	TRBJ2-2	TGTGCCAGCAGCTTAGCGGGGGGATCCGGGGAGCTGTTTTTT	CASSLAGGSGELFF
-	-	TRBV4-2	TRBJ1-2	TGTGCCAGCAGCCAAGATATGGGGACCCCCGGCTACACCTTC	CASSQDMGTPGYTF
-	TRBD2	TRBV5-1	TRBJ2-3	TGCGCCAGCAGCTTGGGTGCTAGCGGGTTCATCTTTTCAGATACGCAGTATTTT	CASSLGASGFIFSDTQYF
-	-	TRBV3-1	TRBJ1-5	TGTGCCAGCAGCCAAGATCCAGGGGCGAATCAGCCCCAGCATTTT	CASSQDPGANQPQHF
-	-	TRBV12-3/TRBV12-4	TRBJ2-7	TGTGCCAGCAGTCGTAGCGTGTCCTCCTACGAGCAGTACTTC	CASSRSVSSYEQYF
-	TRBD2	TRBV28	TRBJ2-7	TGTGCCAGCAGTCGATTCGGGGCTAGCGGCAACTACGAGCAGTACTTC	CASSRFGASGNYEQYF
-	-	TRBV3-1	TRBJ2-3	TGTGCCAGCAGCCCAGCCTGGCCAGCGGGTTTACCGAACACAGATACGCAGTATTTT	CASSPAWPAGLPNTDTQYF
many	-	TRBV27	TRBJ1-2	TGTGCCAGCAGTCCGCCCGGGGGTGGCTATGGCTACACCTTC	CASSPPGGGYGYTF
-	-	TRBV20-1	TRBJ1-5	TGCAGTGCTAGAGAGATGACAGGAGGATATCAGCCCCAGCATTTT	CSAREMTGGYQPQHF
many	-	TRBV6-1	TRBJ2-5	TGTGCCAGCAGTTCCTTCCGAGAGACCCAGTACTTC	CASSSFRETQYF
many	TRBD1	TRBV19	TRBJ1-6	TGTGCCAGTCGCCGGGACAGTGGGTCCTTAGCCTATAATTCACCCCTCCACTTT	CASRRDSGSLAYNSPLHF
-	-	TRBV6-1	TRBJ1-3	TGTGCCAGCACCCCGGGGGGTAGCTCTGGAAACACCATATATTTT	CASTPGGSSGNTIYF
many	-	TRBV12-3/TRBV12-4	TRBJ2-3	TGTGCCAGCCATGACGGGAATACGCAGTATTTT	CASHDGNTQYF
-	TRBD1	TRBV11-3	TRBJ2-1	TGTGCCAGCAGCTCGACAGGGTGGAATGAGCAGTTCTTC	CASSSTGWNEQFF
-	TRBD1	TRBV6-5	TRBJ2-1	TGTGCCAGCAGTTACCGGTGGACAGGGGAATACAATGAGCAGTTCTTC	CASSYRWTGEYNEQFF
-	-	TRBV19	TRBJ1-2	TGTGCCAGTGGGGGGACGGCTCCTAACTATGGCTACACCTTC	CASGGTAPNYGYTF
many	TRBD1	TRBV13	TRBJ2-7	TGTGCCAGCCGTTCCTCGGGACAGCCTTCCTACGAGCAGTACTTC	CASRSSGQPSYEQYF
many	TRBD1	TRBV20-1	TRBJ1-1	TGCAGTGCTAGAGATGGACAGGGGATCACTGAAGCTTTCTTT	CSARDGQGITEAFF
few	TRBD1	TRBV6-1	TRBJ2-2	TGTGCCAGCAGTCGTCCCGGGACAGGGGGGACCGGGGAGCTGTTTTTT	CASSRPGTGGTGELFF
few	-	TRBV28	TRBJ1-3	TGTGCCAGCACCGCTCCCGGGGCTGGGATCGGAAACACCATATATTTT	CASTAPGAGIGNTIYF
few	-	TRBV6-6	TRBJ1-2	TGTGCCAGCAGTTACTTGGGGGATCTCTATGGCTACACCTTC	CASSYLGDLYGYTF
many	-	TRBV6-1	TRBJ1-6	TGTGCCAGCAGTGAACCCCCAGACTATAATTCACCCCTCCACTTT	CASSEPPDYNSPLHF
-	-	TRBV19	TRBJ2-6	TGTGCCAGTAGTATGGAGCTCTCTGGGGCCAACGTCCTGACTTTC	CASSMELSGANVLTF
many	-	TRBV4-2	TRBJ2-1	TGTGCCAGCAGCCAAGATTGGGGGGTGGATGAGCAGTTCTTC	CASSQDWGVDEQFF
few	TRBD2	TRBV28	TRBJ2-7	TGTGCCAGCAGCCCGGGGGGCTACGAGCAGTACTTC	CASSPGGYEQYF
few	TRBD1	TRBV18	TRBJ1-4	TGTGCCAGCTCCAGGGGGCACTCAACTAATGAAAAACTGTTTTTT	CASSRGHSTNEKLFF
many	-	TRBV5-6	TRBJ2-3	TGTGCCAGCAGCTTGATGCGCTCTCCAGATACGCAGTATTTT	CASSLMRSPDTQYF
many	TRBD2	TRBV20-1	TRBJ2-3	TGCAGTGCTAGAGTGCCTGCTAGCGGGCGGACAGATATGCAGTATTTT	CSARVPASGRTDMQYF